These 5 T cell receptor beta chains were all obtained from the same sample, sequenced in a study of prognosis after radiotherapy for stage I lung cancer. Genomic DNA was subjected to two-round multiplex PCR for amplification of TCR beta CDR3. Individual primers that were specific to each TRBV and TRBJ gene served in first-round PCR. Each CDR3 protein is one row after TCRdb ran MiXCR on the multiplex PCR reads. The table lists more than 25,000 distinct CDR3 sequences, about 29% of them singletons. This sample comprised PBMCs, obtained before or after stereotactic body radiation therapy (not recorded which). The receptors originated from a donor over 45 with non-small cell lung cancer.

Worth noting for this clonotype: An end of the junction does not agree with germline; a read error may underlie this. The chain couples TRBV5-1 to TRBJ2-1, with D perhaps TRBD1 (5 bases). The CDR3 is 16 residues long. CDR1 and CDR2 from the germline V gene are SGHRS and YFSETQ. The CDR3 DNA is TGCACCAGCAGCCCCTCGGGCCATGGGGCCCGGCATGAGCAGTTCTTC. This gives the protein CTSSPSGHGARHEQFF.

Only a few counts were recorded for this clonotype. The J gene is TRBJ2-5, the V gene TRBV12-5, with a tentative D call TRBD2 (6 bases). With 5 bases removed from V and 2 bases from J, the gap between germline ends came to 9 bases. CDR1 and CDR2 from the germline V gene are LGHNT and FRNRAP. The length of the CDR3 is 13 residues. DNA for the CDR3: TGTGCTAGTGGTCTCCGGGGGCAAGAGACCCAGTACTTC. Protein: CASGLRGQETQYF.

Worth noting for this clonotype: A much larger clonotype is one base distant, so this may be a read error. The chain joins TRBV6-2 or TRBV6-3 to TRBJ1-1; no definite D call. The CDR3 is 13 amino acids. Trimming removed 6 bases at V and 0 bases at J, with 8 bases between. Looked up from germline, CDR1 is MNHEY and CDR2 is SVGEGT. The CDR3 loop reads CASSRFMNTEAFF. The CDR3 DNA sequence: TGTGCCAGCAGCCGGTTTATGAACACTGAAGCTTTCTTT.

This clonotype was recorded a few times. The V call is TRBV5-1, the J call TRBJ2-2, with TRBD2 as a possible D gene (5 bases). The ends were cut back, 0 bases at V and 1 base at J, with 7 bases in the middle. The CDR3 loop spans 15 amino acids. Germline V gene sequence: CDR1 SGHRS, CDR2 YFSETQ. The CDR3 nucleotides are TGCGCCAGCAGCTTGGCGGGAATGAACACCGGGGAGCTGTTTTTT. Translated: CASSLAGMNTGELFF.

In its sample, this clonotype was seen many times. The chain carries TRBV4-1 and TRBJ2-7; TRBD2 aligns across 9 bases. Germline V gene lookup returns CDR1 MGHRA and CDR2 YSYEKL. Germline trimming cut 0 bases from V and 0 bases from J; bases unmatched to any gene: 3. There are 16 residues in the CDR3. CDR3 nucleotides: TGCGCCAGCAGCCAAGAGGGTAGCGGGAGCTCCTACGAGCAGTACTTC. Protein sequence: CASSQEGSGSSYEQYF.